This T cell receptor beta chain appears in the sequencing data of a study of CD8+ T cells in alopecia areata. Study as a whole: Patients remained on tofacitinib for 6 to 18 months and then went 6 months without it.

It was cDNA, reverse transcribed from extracted RNA, that served as the sequencing template. The protocol was immunoSEQ multiplex PCR, while the TCRdb copy is restricted to in-frame clones and leaves out a portion. The table includes about 190,000 clones, approximately 56% detected once. Regarding the study as a whole: Scalp data also include sequences from resident alphabeta T cells of normal skin.

This clone occurred a few times. Antigen specificity is unknown. The germline V and J ends were trimmed by 7 bases and 3 bases, with 10 bases remaining between them. Germline V gene sequence: CDR1 SQVTM, CDR2 ANQGSEA. The CDR3 contains 11 residues. The chain joins TRBV29-1 to TRBJ2-7; the D gene is possibly TRBD1 (7 bases). The sequences come from CD4+ T cells sorted from blood, collected at week 0. This TCR derives from a human donor with alopecia areata. Here the CDR3 reads CSGGTVYEQYF. CDR3 nucleotide sequence: TGCAGCGGCGGGACAGTCTACGAGCAGTACTTC.